This entry lists 8 T cell receptor beta chains sequenced from one sample in a study of cytomegalovirus exposure and HLA in healthy donors. Only in-frame clones appear in the TCRdb table, and some are missing; sequencing was by immunoSEQ multiplex PCR. Found here are 250,000 to 350,000 clones, around 87% of them singletons; the top ten hold approximately 0.95%. The material sequenced was PBMCs. The receptors originated from a woman aged 18-29 years in good health and CMV-seronegative.

The rearrangement uses TRBV19 and TRBJ2-6; tentatively, D is TRBD2 (5 bases). V was trimmed by 2 bases and J by 2 bases, leaving 10 bases between them. Germline V gene data show CDR1 as LNHDA and CDR2 as SQIVND (reference sequence). The CDR3 totals 16 residues. The CDR3 sequence is CASSINGVPGANVLTF. In DNA form, the CDR3 reads TGTGCCAGTAGTATAAACGGGGTCCCTGGGGCCAACGTCCTGACTTTC. The entire variable domain, with the rest obtained from reference TRBV19 and TRBJ2-6, is as follows: DGGITQSPKYLFRKEGQNVTLSCEQNLNHDAMYWYRQDPGQGLRLIYYSQIVNDFQKGDIAEGYSVSREKKESFPLTVTSAQKNPTAFYLCASSINGVPGANVLTFGAGSRLTVL.

This clone was seen a single time. V usage is TRBV28 and J usage is TRBJ1-5, with a weak D call TRBD1 (6 bases). The germline V gene has CDR1 MDHEN and CDR2 SYDVKM. Deletions cut 6 bases from V and 2 bases from J, with 14 bases between. This CDR3 has 15 residues. The CDR3 region is CASSPRGWGNQPQHF. CDR3 DNA: TGTGCCAGCAGCCCCAGGGGCTGGGGCAATCAGCCCCAGCATTTT.

The J gene is TRBJ1-3, the V gene TRBV6-5, with D unclear. Deletions cut 6 bases from V and 4 bases from J, with 10 bases between. CDR3 size: 13 residues. From germline, CDR1 is MNHEY and CDR2 SVGAGI. CDR3 protein: CASSLAAGNTIYF. The CDR3 bases are TGTGCCAGCAGCCTGGCTGCCGGAAACACCATATATTTT.

CDR3 DNA: TGTGCCAGCAGCACCGGGGGTAATGACTACGAGCAGTACTTC. It yields the protein CASSTGGNDYEQYF. This chain links TRBV9 with TRBJ2-7; D perhaps matches TRBD2 (6 bases). CDR3 size: 14 residues. Trimming removed 4 bases from V and 3 bases from J, with 14 bases in between. The germline CDR1 and CDR2 sequences are SGDLS and YYNGEE. The entire variable domain, with the rest obtained from reference TRBV9 and TRBJ2-7, is as follows: DSGVTQTPKHLITATGQRVTLRCSPRSGDLSVYWYQQSLDQGLQFLIQYYNGEERAKGNILERFSAQQFPDLHSELNLSSLELGDSALYFCASSTGGNDYEQYFGPGTRLTVT.

The chain employs TRBV5-6 and TRBJ2-1; unclear D gene. The germline V gene has CDR1 SGHDT and CDR2 YYEEEE. Trimming cost V 7 bases and J 4 bases, with 15 bases left between them. This CDR3 comprises 14 residues. The CDR3, as DNA: TGTGCCAGCGCTTTACGAGGCGCGTACAATGAGCAGTTCTTC. It specifies CASALRGAYNEQFF.

The chain carries TRBV6-1 and TRBJ1-2; D is uncertain. This CDR3 has 15 residues. V was cut by 1 base and J by 4 bases, with 13 bases left in between. The germline V gene has CDR1 MNHNS and CDR2 SASEGT. DNA for the CDR3: TGTGCCAGCAGTGAAGTTGTGTGGGAGGCCTATGGCTACACCTTC. The encoded protein is CASSEVVWEAYGYTF.

The V call is TRBV15, the J call TRBJ2-7, with 7 positions matching TRBD1. Germline lookup yields CDR1 LNHNV and CDR2 YYDKDF (reference sequence). This CDR3 comprises 19 residues. The junction had 20 bases not matched to a gene; V was cut back by 0 bases and J by 6 bases. Here the CDR3 reads CATSRDWRQGARVRGEQYF. For the CDR3, the DNA is TGTGCCACCAGCAGAGATTGGCGACAGGGCGCTCGCGTTCGCGGCGAGCAGTACTTC.

This chain uses TRBV12-2 with TRBJ2-7; TRBD1, the D gene given by the table, was not confirmed from the DNA. TRBV12-2 is a pseudogene locus. The CDR3 has 15 residues. The CDR3: CASRLGQQGLREQYF. The CDR3 DNA sequence: TGTGCAAGTCGCTTAGGGCAGCAGGGGCTCCGAGAGCAGTACTTC.